These 12 T cell receptor beta chains share one sample of origin, sequenced in a study of blood T cell repertoires in COVID-19. Clones were read by immunoSEQ multiplex PCR, and TCRdb kept only the in-frame ones, dropping some. The data show fewer than 350,000 clones, approximately 88% seen once. Sequences were obtained from peripheral blood. The receptors here all came from a man aged 25-40 years with COVID-19, enrolled during active disease.

J is TRBJ2-1 and V is TRBV5-1, with a weak D call TRBD2 (6 bases). The ends were cut back, 1 base at V and 5 bases at J, with 16 bases in the middle. The length of the CDR3 is 16 residues. From germline, CDR1 is SGHRS and CDR2 YFSETQ. The CDR3 here is CASSLFVQGLDNEQFF. The CDR3 DNA follows: TGCGCCAGCAGCTTGTTCGTTCAGGGACTTGACAATGAGCAGTTCTTC.

The rearrangement joins TRBV28 to TRBJ1-4; 7 bases are shared with TRBD1. Germline assignment: CDR1 MDHEN and CDR2 SYDVKM. The CDR3 consists of 12 residues. V lost 5 bases, J lost 8 bases, and 2 bases stayed unmatched. The CDR3 loop reads CASSTTGEKLFF. The CDR3 nucleotides are TGTGCCAGCAGTACGACAGGGGAAAAACTGTTTTTT. Variable domain in full (rest from reference TRBV28 and TRBJ1-4): DVKVTQSSRYLVKRTGEKVFLECVQDMDHENMFWYRQDPGLGLRLIYFSYDVKMKEKGDIPEGYSVSREKKERFSLILESASTNQTSMYLCASSTTGEKLFFGSGTQLSVL.

This chain connects TRBV9 to TRBJ1-2; 8 bases match TRBD1. This CDR3 contains 16 residues. J was trimmed by 7 bases and V by 4 bases; bases with no gene match: 15. The germline CDR1 and CDR2 sequences are SGDLS and YYNGEE. The CDR3 is CASSSNPDRGYGGYTF. The CDR3 region has the DNA TGTGCCAGCAGCTCCAACCCTGACAGGGGTTACGGTGGCTACACCTTC. Complete variable domain (other parts from reference TRBV9 and TRBJ1-2): DSGVTQTPKHLITATGQRVTLRCSPRSGDLSVYWYQQSLDQGLQFLIQYYNGEERAKGNILERFSAQQFPDLHSELNLSSLELGDSALYFCASSSNPDRGYGGYTFGSGTRLTVV.

The J gene is TRBJ2-5, the V gene TRBV2; a possible D gene is TRBD2 (5 bases). Trimming cost V 6 bases and J 5 bases, with 10 bases left between them. CDR3 length equals 12 residues. CDR1 and CDR2 from the germline V gene are SNHLY and FYNNEI. The CDR3 reads CASSLALETQYF. CDR3 nucleotide sequence: TGTGCCAGCAGCCTAGCTTTGGAGACCCAGTACTTC.

This sequence joins TRBV4-3 and TRBJ2-3; a weak D match, TRBD2 (6 bases). Trimming stripped 1 base from V and 4 bases from J, with 12 bases between. The CDR3 has 15 amino acids. Germline lookup yields CDR1 LGHNA and CDR2 YSLEER. The chain's CDR3 is CASSQGWPGADTQYF. CDR3 nucleotide sequence: TGCGCCAGCAGCCAAGGATGGCCGGGGGCAGATACGCAGTATTTT.

The genes are TRBV19 and TRBJ1-5; D is perhaps TRBD1 (6 bases). There are 17 residues in the CDR3. CDR1 and CDR2 from the germline V gene are LNHDA and SQIVND (reference sequence). V dropped 1 base and J dropped 2 bases, with 15 bases sitting between them. The CDR3 DNA is TGTGCCAGTAGTATAGCAATCGGGGCAGGGGGCAATCAGCCCCAGCATTTT. Translation gives CASSIAIGAGGNQPQHF.

V usage is TRBV6-2 or TRBV6-3 and J usage is TRBJ2-5, with D perhaps matching TRBD2 (6 bases). This CDR3 is built from 16 residues. Germline lookup yields CDR1 MNHEY and CDR2 SVGEGT. The V end was cut by 2 bases, the J end by 3 bases, with 16 bases between. The CDR3 DNA is TGTGCCAGCAGTTACACACCGGGACGGGAGAAAGAGACCCAGTACTTC. Protein: CASSYTPGREKETQYF.

The chain employs TRBV4-1 and TRBJ2-2; 13 bases are shared with TRBD2. J gave up 4 bases and V 5 bases, and 7 bases lay outside the gene matches. Germline values: CDR1 MGHRA, CDR2 YSYEKL. The length of the CDR3 is 17 residues. DNA of the CDR3: TGCGCCAGCAGCTTTGGACTAGCGGGGGCGTTCACCGGGGAGCTGTTTTTT. It codes for CASSFGLAGAFTGELFF.

This clone was seen once. V usage is TRBV5-1 and J usage is TRBJ1-3; D is perhaps TRBD1 (6 bases). The CDR3 extends over 16 amino acids. Looked up from germline, CDR1 is SGHRS and CDR2 is YFSETQ. V shed 0 bases and J shed 7 bases, with 17 bases lying between them. The CDR3 sequence: CASSLGGQIMGNTIYF. The CDR3, as DNA: TGCGCCAGCAGCTTGGGCGGACAGATTATGGGGAACACCATATATTTT.

The chain recombines TRBV6-5 with TRBJ2-5; D perhaps matches TRBD1 (6 bases). From germline, CDR1 is MNHEY and CDR2 SVGAGI. Trimming shortened V by 4 bases and J by 2 bases, and 14 bases separated the two germline ends. The CDR3 runs to 15 residues. The CDR3: CASSSTHRAQETQYF. The CDR3 DNA reads TGTGCCAGCAGTTCCACACACAGGGCACAAGAGACCCAGTACTTC.

The V and J genes are TRBV28 and TRBJ1-6; D not certain. CDR3 length: 12 residues. The V end lost 5 bases, the J end lost 11 bases, and 10 bases lay between the germline ends. Germline values: CDR1 MDHEN, CDR2 SYDVKM. The CDR3 DNA sequence: TGTGCCAGCAGTATCTTCACTACACCCCTCCACTTT. Amino acids: CASSIFTTPLHF.

This chain links TRBV11-2 with TRBJ1-1, with no clear D. The CDR3 is 13 amino acids. The germline V and J ends were trimmed by 3 bases and 5 bases, with 10 bases remaining between them. Germline V lookup: CDR1 SGHAT, CDR2 FQNNGV. The CDR3 is CASSFEQNTEAFF. The CDR3 bases are TGTGCCAGCAGCTTCGAGCAAAATACTGAAGCTTTCTTT.